This TCR beta chain was retrieved from a study of T cell responses to AZD1222 COVID-19 vaccine. The protocol was immunoSEQ multiplex PCR, while the TCRdb copy is restricted to in-frame clones and leaves out a portion. Altogether 150,000 or so clones are present, about nine tenths being singletons, with the ten largest covering more than 5%. A word on this clone: Its antigen is as yet unknown. Distinct nucleotide sequences in the sample also encode this CDR3.

Regarding the study as a whole: At baseline, just 5 or 6 AZD1222 recipients tested seropositive. Epitopes outside B.1.351 and B.1.1.7 mutated regions reportedly drew nearly half of spike TCRs. Sampled repertoires all dated from after the peak T cell response. Spike-specific TCR breadth and depth both grew after two AZD1222 doses.

The sequenced sample was peripheral blood, obtained on day 0 of AZD1222 vaccination. The TCR was taken from an adult in good health.

CDR3 amino acids: CSVAGTVNQPQHF. The CDR3 nucleotides are TGCAGCGTTGCGGGGACAGTGAATCAGCCCCAGCATTTT. V gene TRBV29-1 combines with J gene TRBJ1-5, with 7 bases identical to TRBD1. The CDR3 is made up of 13 amino acids. Unmatched junction bases numbered 4, after V lost 4 bases and J lost 4 bases. The germline V gene encodes CDR1 SQVTM and CDR2 ANQGSEA.